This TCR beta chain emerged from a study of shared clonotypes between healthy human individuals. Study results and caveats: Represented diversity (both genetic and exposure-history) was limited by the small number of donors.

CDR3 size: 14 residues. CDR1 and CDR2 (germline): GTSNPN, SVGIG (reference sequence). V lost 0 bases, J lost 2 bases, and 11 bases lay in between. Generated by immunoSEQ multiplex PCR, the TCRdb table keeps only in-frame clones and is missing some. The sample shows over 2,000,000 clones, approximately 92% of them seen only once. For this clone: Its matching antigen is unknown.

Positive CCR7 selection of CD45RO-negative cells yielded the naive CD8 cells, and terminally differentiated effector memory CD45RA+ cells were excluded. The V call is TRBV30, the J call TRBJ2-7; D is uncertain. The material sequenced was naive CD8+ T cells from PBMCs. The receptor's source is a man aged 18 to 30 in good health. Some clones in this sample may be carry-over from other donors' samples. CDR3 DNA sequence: TGTGCCTGGAGTGTACTGGTGGGCCCCTACGAGCAGTACTTC. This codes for CAWSVLVGPYEQYF.